This TCR beta chain derives from a study of CD8 T cells in ankylosing spondylitis. From the 5' RACE reads, TCRdb called clonotypes with MiXCR, one entry per CDR3 protein. The top ten hold approximately 16% of the sample, which has approximately 200,000 distinct CDR3 sequences, about 13% seen once. The V gene end was trimmed by 4 bases and the J gene end by 3 bases; junction bases not matched to a gene: 1. The CDR3 consists of 13 residues. Germline V gene lookup returns CDR1 MNHEY and CDR2 SMNVEV (reference sequence). This clonotype came up many times. Sequenced sample: blood, either unsorted or a sorted T cell fraction (not recorded which). This TCR was recovered from a male donor with ankylosing spondylitis or in good health (not recorded which). The chain has TRBV27 and TRBJ2-7; 9 bases align to TRBD1. The CDR3, as DNA: TGTGCCAGCAGTTCGACAGGGGGCTACGAGCAGTACTTC. The encoded protein is CASSSTGGYEQYF.